The clone carrying this T cell receptor beta chain was picked up many times. This sample is drawn from a study of regulatory T cells in long-lasting Graves disease. Sample time point: newly diagnosed GD, antithyroid drugs for less than 3 months. Construction of the TCR library relied on RNA isolated from PBMCs. The CDR3 runs to 19 residues. The J segment lost 5 bases and the V segment lost 8 bases, leaving 22 bases of the junction unmatched. To make TCR beta libraries, researchers used iRepertoire HTBI primers and Arm-PCR of CDR3 regions. TCRdb called the multiplex PCR reads again in MiXCR, with one record for every CDR3 protein. The sample carries approximately 490,000 distinct CDR3 sequences, roughly 15% recorded once. The sample was also linked to a second study, of T cells in Graves' hyperthyroidism and ophthalmopathy.

The chain joins TRBV12-3 or TRBV12-4 to TRBJ2-7; the match to TRBD2 covers 12 bases. Sample: peripheral blood mononuclear cells (PBMCs), taken at new diagnosis, from a patient treated with antithyroid drugs. The sequence was collected from a man aged 35 to 55 with Graves disease. Written as DNA, the CDR3 is TGTGCCAGCGGATATACGCGACTAGCGGGAGATAGGATAATCCACGAGCAGTACTTC. This translates into CASGYTRLAGDRIIHEQYF.